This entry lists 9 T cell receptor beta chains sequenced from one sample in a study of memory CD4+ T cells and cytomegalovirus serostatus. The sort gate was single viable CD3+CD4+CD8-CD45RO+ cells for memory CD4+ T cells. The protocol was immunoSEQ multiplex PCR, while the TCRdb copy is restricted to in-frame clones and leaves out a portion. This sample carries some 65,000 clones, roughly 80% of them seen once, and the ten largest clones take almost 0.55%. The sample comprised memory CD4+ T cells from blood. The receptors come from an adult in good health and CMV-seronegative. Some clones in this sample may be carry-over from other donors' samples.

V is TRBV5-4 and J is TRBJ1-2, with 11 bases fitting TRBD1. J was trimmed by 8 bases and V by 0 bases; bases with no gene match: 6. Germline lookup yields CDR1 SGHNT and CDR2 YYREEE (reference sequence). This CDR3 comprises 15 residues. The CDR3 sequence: CASSLAPDRGPGYTF. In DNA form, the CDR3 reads TGTGCCAGCAGCTTGGCCCCGGACAGGGGGCCGGGCTACACCTTC.

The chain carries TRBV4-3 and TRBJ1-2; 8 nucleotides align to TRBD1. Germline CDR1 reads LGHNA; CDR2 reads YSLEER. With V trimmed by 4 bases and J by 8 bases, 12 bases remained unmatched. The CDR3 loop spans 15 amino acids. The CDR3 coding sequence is TGCGCCAGCAGCCGCCAAGGACAGGGAGCTTACGGCTACACCTTC. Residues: CASSRQGQGAYGYTF.

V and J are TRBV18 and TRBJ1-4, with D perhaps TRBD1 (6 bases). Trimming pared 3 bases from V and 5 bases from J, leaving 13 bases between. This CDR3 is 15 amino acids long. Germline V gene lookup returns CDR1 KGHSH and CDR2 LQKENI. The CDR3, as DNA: TGTGCCAGCTCACCGGGCAGACAGGAAAATGAAAAACTGTTTTTT. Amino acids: CASSPGRQENEKLFF.

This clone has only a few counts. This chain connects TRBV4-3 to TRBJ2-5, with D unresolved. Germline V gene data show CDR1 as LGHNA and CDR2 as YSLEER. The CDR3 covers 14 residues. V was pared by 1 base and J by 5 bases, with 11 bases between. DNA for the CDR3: TGCGCCAGCAGCCAAGGGTGGACGAGGGAGACCCAGTACTTC. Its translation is CASSQGWTRETQYF.

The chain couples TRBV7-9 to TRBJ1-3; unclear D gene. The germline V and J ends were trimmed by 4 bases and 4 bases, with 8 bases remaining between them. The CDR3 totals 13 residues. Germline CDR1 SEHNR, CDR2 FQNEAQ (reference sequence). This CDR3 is CASSWTAGNTIYF. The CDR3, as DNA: TGTGCCAGCAGCTGGACGGCGGGAAACACCATATATTTT. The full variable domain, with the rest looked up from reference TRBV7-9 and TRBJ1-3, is DTGVSQNPRHKITKRGQNVTFRCDPISEHNRLYWYRQTLGQGPEFLTYFQNEAQLEKSRLLSDRFSAERPKGSFSTLEIQRTEQGDSAMYLCASSWTAGNTIYFGEGSWLTVV.

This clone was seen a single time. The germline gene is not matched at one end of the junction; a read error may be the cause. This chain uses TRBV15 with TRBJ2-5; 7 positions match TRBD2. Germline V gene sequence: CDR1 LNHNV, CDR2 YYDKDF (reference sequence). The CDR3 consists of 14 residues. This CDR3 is CATRRDRGGETQYF. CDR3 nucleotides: TGTGCCACCAGGAGAGACCGGGGAGGGGAGACCCAGTACTTC. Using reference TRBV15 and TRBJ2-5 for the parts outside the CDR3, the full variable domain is DAMVIQNPRYQVTQFGKPVTLSCSQTLNHNVMYWYQQKSSQAPKLLFHYYDKDFNNEADTPDNFQSRRPNTSFCFLDIRSPGLGDTAMYLCATRRDRGGETQYFGPGTRLLVL.

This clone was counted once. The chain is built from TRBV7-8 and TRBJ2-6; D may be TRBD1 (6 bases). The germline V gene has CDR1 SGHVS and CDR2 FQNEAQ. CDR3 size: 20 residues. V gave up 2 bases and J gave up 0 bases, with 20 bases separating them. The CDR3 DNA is TGTGCCAGCAGCTTATTTCCCACAGGGATAGGCGACTCTGGGGCCAACGTCCTGACTTTC. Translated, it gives CASSLFPTGIGDSGANVLTF.

CDR3 sequence: CAISEASGLYNEQFF. In nucleotides, the CDR3 is TGTGCCATCAGTGAGGCTAGCGGGTTATACAATGAGCAGTTCTTC. The chain links TRBV10-3 to TRBJ2-1, with 8 bases fitting TRBD2. Germline trimming cut 2 bases from V and 4 bases from J; bases unmatched to any gene: 4. Germline lookup yields CDR1 ENHRY and CDR2 SYGVKD. The CDR3 contains 15 residues.

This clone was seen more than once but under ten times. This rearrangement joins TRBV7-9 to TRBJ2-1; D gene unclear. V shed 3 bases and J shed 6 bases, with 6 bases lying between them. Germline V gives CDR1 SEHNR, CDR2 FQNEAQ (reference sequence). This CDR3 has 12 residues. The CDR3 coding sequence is TGTGCCAGCAGCTTCATCGGCAATGAGCAGTTCTTC. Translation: CASSFIGNEQFF. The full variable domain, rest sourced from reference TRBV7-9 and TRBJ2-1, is DTGVSQNPRHKITKRGQNVTFRCDPISEHNRLYWYRQTLGQGPEFLTYFQNEAQLEKSRLLSDRFSAERPKGSFSTLEIQRTEQGDSAMYLCASSFIGNEQFFGPGTRLTVL.